This T cell receptor (beta chain) was sequenced during a study of cytomegalovirus exposure and HLA in healthy donors. Overall study results and limits: Association of some 18,000 TCR beta sequences with HLA alleles was found at 0.05 false discovery rate in a later analysis. Researchers reported in a later analysis that common viral pathogens appeared linked to several top clusters. Sequencing likely produced, as an artifact, a cluster of highly shared sequence variants.

Points on this clone: What it binds is not known.

Germline-derived CDR1 and CDR2 are MNHEY and SVGAGI. V lost 7 bases to trimming and J lost 1 base; unmatched junction nucleotides: 7. The CDR3 length is 15 residues. The PCR used 60 Vbeta and 13 Jbeta primers. Assay used: immunoSEQ multiplex PCR; TCRdb lists only in-frame clones, some missing. Found here are some 20,000 clones; the top ten clones hold approximately 23%. The sample comprised PBMCs. The gene calls are TRBV6-5 and TRBJ2-5; 9 nucleotides agree with TRBD2. The receptor's source is a man aged 55 to 70 in good health and CMV-seropositive. The CDR3 reads CASNMYSGSQETQYF. CDR3 coding DNA: TGTGCCAGCAATATGTATAGCGGGAGCCAAGAGACCCAGTACTTC.